This TCR beta chain appears in the sequencing data of a study of shared clonotypes between healthy human individuals. Findings and limits, study-wide: For sorted subsets, rarefaction showed incomplete sequencing despite large depth. Only blood underwent sampling, and tissue repertoires likely differ. A small donor pool kept down the genetic and exposure-history diversity that was represented. Sequencing depth was expected to affect clonotype sharing among donors.

Some clones are missing from TCRdb's copy, which holds only in-frame ones; the method was immunoSEQ multiplex PCR. Of 1.5 million to 2.5 million clones in the sample, about 95% are singletons; the top ten hold around 1.2%. Worth noting for this clone: Its specificity is not known.

CDR3 size: 14 residues. Germline V CDR1 and CDR2: MDHEN, SYDVKM. After removal of 6 bases from V and 4 bases from J, the junction contained 5 bases not matched to a gene. The naive CD8 fraction comprised CD45RO-negative cells positively selected for CCR7 and excluded terminally differentiated effector memory CD45RA+ cells. The clonotype comes from a man aged 18-30 years in good health. Sequencing input: naive CD8+ T cells sorted from blood. The chain carries TRBV28 and TRBJ1-2; 10 nucleotides line up with TRBD1. As DNA, the CDR3 is TGTGCCAGCAGCATGGGACAGGGGACCTATGGCTACACCTTC. This codes for CASSMGQGTYGYTF.